The clone carrying this T cell receptor (beta chain) occurred once. The antigen remains unidentified. Stable hyperthyroidism: no ophthalmopathy progression over 18 months of follow-up. Patients aged 18 to 65 had newly diagnosed hyperthyroidism lasting under 2 months. Patients were excluded for uncontrolled infection, other autoimmune disease, pregnancy or lactation. CDR3 size: 15 residues. Germline V lookup: CDR1 LNHDA, CDR2 SQIVND (reference sequence). J lost 2 bases, V lost 5 bases, and 9 bases had no gene match. The data derive from a study of T cells in Graves' hyperthyroidism and ophthalmopathy. From RNA transcripts, TCR beta CDR3 regions were amplified. During a first-round RT-PCR of the TCR CDR3, the HTBI primer set was used. Each CDR3 protein gets one entry after TCRdb re-called the multiplex PCR reads with MiXCR. Among roughly 580,000 distinct CDR3 sequences, about 45% were seen once, and the ten largest hold roughly 8.2%.

General study results and limits: Among clonotypes expanded in thyroid above 0.001, most were also found in blood.

Sequenced: peripheral blood or thyroid tissue (not recorded which). The origin of this receptor is a woman between 18 and 30 years old with Graves' hyperthyroidism. The genes are TRBV19 and TRBJ2-7; 7 bases are shared with TRBD1. CDR3 sequence: CASSPWTGSTYEQYF. CDR3 nucleotides: TGTGCCAGTAGTCCCTGGACAGGATCCACCTACGAGCAGTACTTC.